Described below is a single TCR beta chain sequence and its context. What it recognizes is unknown. A read error may explain this, as a much larger clone is one base away. These data come from a study of metastatic and nonmetastatic thyroid tumors. Study details: Where malignant and benign thyroid patients were concerned, repertoires were compared across blood and tumor or nodule tissue.

The CDR3 length is 14 residues. Germline V lookup: CDR1 SGHTA, CDR2 FQGTGA. As originally analysed: A classifier of distant metastasis in papillary thyroid cancer was built from CDR3 differences (across clinicopathological groups). TCRdb re-processed the PCR reads through MiXCR. What appears here as the V and J calls and clone size reflects TCRdb's work, not the paper's. The sample holds roughly 63,000 clones, 15% to 20% seen once. The study, taken as a whole, reports: Significantly greater TCR beta diversity was reportedly found in malignant thyroid tumors than in benign nodules (in blood and tumor).

Nobody among the patients had been given any treatment before thyroid surgery. Material for sequencing was blood. The receptor comes from a male donor with papillary thyroid cancer or a benign thyroid nodule (not recorded which). Some clones in this sample may be carry-over from other donors' samples. This chain joins TRBV7-3 and TRBJ1-1; D not resolved. CDR3 sequence: CASSPVGVSTEASF. The DNA for the CDR3 is TGTGCCAGCAGCCCCGTCGGGGTCTCCACTGAAGCTTCCTTT.